These T cell receptor beta chains were read from a single sample in a study of blood T cells in healthy people across ages. TCRdb re-called the 5' RACE reads through MiXCR, storing one row per CDR3 protein. The sample records 2 million or so distinct CDR3 sequences, just under 50% being singletons. Sequenced: blood. The receptors derive from a woman in her thirties or forties in good health. Each CDR3 is given with its conserved first and last residue. The order of the fields is clone size, D gene, CDR3 length, V gene, J gene, CDR3 protein, CDR3 DNA. D genes are given only for firm matches. Expanded clones are given a class, and other clones once, few, many or no size at all.

clone_size: .
d_call: .
cdr3_length: 12
v_call: TRBV10-3
j_call: TRBJ2-3
cdr3_aa: CAISPYTDTQYF
cdr3_nt: TGTGCCATCAGCCCTTACACAGATACGCAGTATTTT

clone_size: many
d_call: .
cdr3_length: 13
v_call: TRBV28
j_call: TRBJ2-5
cdr3_aa: CASSPAQAETQYF
cdr3_nt: TGTGCCAGCAGTCCCGCCCAAGCGGAGACCCAGTACTTC

clone_size: .
d_call: TRBD1
cdr3_length: 16
v_call: TRBV7-2
j_call: TRBJ2-5
cdr3_aa: CASSLADRGGQETQYF
cdr3_nt: TGTGCCAGCAGCTTAGCGGACAGGGGGGGCCAAGAGACCCAGTACTTC

clone_size: .
d_call: TRBD2
cdr3_length: 15
v_call: TRBV7-2
j_call: TRBJ2-3
cdr3_aa: CASSLPPGGTDTQYF
cdr3_nt: TGTGCCAGCAGCCTTCCGCCGGGGGGAACAGATACGCAGTATTTT

clone_size: .
d_call: .
cdr3_length: 15
v_call: TRBV4-1
j_call: TRBJ2-7
cdr3_aa: CASSQDRVIFYEQYF
cdr3_nt: TGCGCCAGCAGCCAAGATCGGGTAATATTCTACGAGCAGTACTTC

clone_size: .
d_call: TRBD2
cdr3_length: 13
v_call: TRBV18
j_call: TRBJ2-5
cdr3_aa: CASSPKTSGYQYF
cdr3_nt: TGTGCCAGCTCACCAAAGACTAGCGGGTACCAGTACTTC

clone_size: .
d_call: .
cdr3_length: 15
v_call: TRBV12-3/TRBV12-4
j_call: TRBJ1-2
cdr3_aa: CASRPPAGAAYGYTF
cdr3_nt: TGTGCCAGCAGACCTCCCGCAGGGGCCGCCTATGGCTACACCTTC

clone_size: .
d_call: TRBD1
cdr3_length: 17
v_call: TRBV5-1
j_call: TRBJ2-7
cdr3_aa: CASSLEMGTGGIYEQYF
cdr3_nt: TGCGCCAGCAGCTTGGAAATGGGGACAGGGGGCATTTACGAGCAGTACTTC

clone_size: .
d_call: TRBD2
cdr3_length: 13
v_call: TRBV29-1
j_call: TRBJ2-5
cdr3_aa: CGVTGLAGETQYF
cdr3_nt: TGCGGCGTTACGGGACTAGCGGGAGAGACCCAGTACTTC

clone_size: many
d_call: .
cdr3_length: 13
v_call: TRBV27
j_call: TRBJ2-1
cdr3_aa: CASSLSVYNEQFF
cdr3_nt: TGTGCCAGCAGTTTATCCGTCTACAATGAGCAGTTCTTC

clone_size: once
d_call: .
cdr3_length: 14
v_call: TRBV6-5
j_call: TRBJ2-5
cdr3_aa: CASRERGAGETQYF
cdr3_nt: TGTGCCAGCAGAGAAAGGGGGGCCGGGGAGACCCAGTACTTC

clone_size: .
d_call: .
cdr3_length: 14
v_call: TRBV7-9
j_call: TRBJ2-3
cdr3_aa: CASSYSSMADTQYF
cdr3_nt: TGTGCCAGCAGCTACTCGTCCATGGCAGATACGCAGTATTTT

clone_size: .
d_call: .
cdr3_length: 12
v_call: TRBV20-1
j_call: TRBJ2-1
cdr3_aa: CSARDQTSEQFF
cdr3_nt: TGCAGTGCTAGAGATCAGACTAGTGAGCAGTTCTTC

clone_size: .
d_call: .
cdr3_length: 15
v_call: TRBV7-2
j_call: TRBJ1-2
cdr3_aa: CASSPKGTGNYGYTF
cdr3_nt: TGTGCCAGCAGCCCCAAGGGCACGGGTAACTATGGCTACACCTTC

clone_size: few
d_call: .
cdr3_length: 20
v_call: TRBV24-1
j_call: TRBJ2-3
cdr3_aa: CATSAPYLTSSNRLTDTQYF
cdr3_nt: TGTGCCACCAGTGCCCCATATTTGACCTCTAGCAACAGACTCACAGATACGCAGTATTTT

clone_size: .
d_call: .
cdr3_length: 12
v_call: TRBV20-1
j_call: TRBJ1-2
cdr3_aa: CSAFRQIYGYTF
cdr3_nt: TGCAGTGCTTTCAGACAGATTTATGGCTACACCTTC

clone_size: few
d_call: .
cdr3_length: 15
v_call: TRBV24-1
j_call: TRBJ2-6
cdr3_aa: CATSTPVGGANVLTF
cdr3_nt: TGTGCCACCAGTACTCCGGTGGGTGGGGCCAACGTCCTGACTTTC

clone_size: .
d_call: .
cdr3_length: 17
v_call: TRBV5-1
j_call: TRBJ1-2
cdr3_aa: CASSLGRGPPPDYGCTF
cdr3_nt: TGCGCCAGCAGCTTAGGCAGGGGCCCGCCGCCTGATTATGGCTGCACCTTC

clone_size: .
d_call: .
cdr3_length: 16
v_call: TRBV18
j_call: TRBJ2-5
cdr3_aa: CASSRRLGVEQETQYF
cdr3_nt: TGTGCCAGCTCACGTAGACTGGGGGTCGAGCAAGAGACCCAGTACTTC

clone_size: .
d_call: .
cdr3_length: 14
v_call: TRBV7-2
j_call: TRBJ1-6
cdr3_aa: CASSPPGSGSPLHF
cdr3_nt: TGTGCCAGCAGCCCTCCAGGGTCGGGGTCACCCCTCCACTTT

clone_size: many
d_call: .
cdr3_length: 15
v_call: TRBV29-1
j_call: TRBJ2-1
cdr3_aa: CSVASGQYGTNEQFF
cdr3_nt: TGCAGCGTTGCCAGCGGACAGTATGGCACAAATGAGCAGTTCTTC

clone_size: .
d_call: TRBD1
cdr3_length: 15
v_call: TRBV20-1
j_call: TRBJ2-3
cdr3_aa: CSARSRGYSTDTQYF
cdr3_nt: TGCAGTGCTAGGAGCAGGGGGTACAGCACAGATACGCAGTATTTT

clone_size: .
d_call: TRBD1
cdr3_length: 17
v_call: TRBV27
j_call: TRBJ1-2
cdr3_aa: CASSHDLGTALNYGYTF
cdr3_nt: TGTGCCAGCAGCCACGATTTGGGGACAGCCCTTAACTATGGCTACACCTTC

clone_size: .
d_call: .
cdr3_length: 12
v_call: TRBV4-1
j_call: TRBJ2-1
cdr3_aa: CASSQGYVEQFF
cdr3_nt: TGCGCCAGCAGCCAAGGGTACGTGGAGCAGTTCTTC

clone_size: .
d_call: .
cdr3_length: 12
v_call: TRBV9
j_call: TRBJ1-4
cdr3_aa: CASSPSDEKLFF
cdr3_nt: TGTGCCAGCAGCCCCTCAGATGAAAAACTGTTTTTT

clone_size: .
d_call: TRBD2
cdr3_length: 16
v_call: TRBV9
j_call: TRBJ2-5
cdr3_aa: CASSVGSSGGLNEQYF
cdr3_nt: TGTGCCAGCAGCGTAGGAAGTTCGGGGGGGCTCAATGAGCAGTACTTC